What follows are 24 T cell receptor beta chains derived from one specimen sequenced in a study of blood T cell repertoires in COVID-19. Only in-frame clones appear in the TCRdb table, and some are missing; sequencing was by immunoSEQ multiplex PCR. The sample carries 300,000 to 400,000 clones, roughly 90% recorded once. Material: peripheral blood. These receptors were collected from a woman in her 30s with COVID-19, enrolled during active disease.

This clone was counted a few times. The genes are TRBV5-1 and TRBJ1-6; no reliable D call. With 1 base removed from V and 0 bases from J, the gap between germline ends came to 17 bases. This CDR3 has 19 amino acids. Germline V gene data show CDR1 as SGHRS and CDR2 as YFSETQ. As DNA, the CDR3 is TGCGCCAGCAGCTTGCGGTACAGTGGGCTTGACTCCTATAATTCACCCCTCCACTTT. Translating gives CASSLRYSGLDSYNSPLHF. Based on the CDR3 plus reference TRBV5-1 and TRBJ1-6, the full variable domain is KAGVTQTPRYLIKTRGQQVTLSCSPISGHRSVSWYQQTPGQGLQFLFEYFSETQRNKGNFPGRFSGRQFSNSRSEMNVSTLELGDSALYLCASSLRYSGLDSYNSPLHFGNGTRLTVT.

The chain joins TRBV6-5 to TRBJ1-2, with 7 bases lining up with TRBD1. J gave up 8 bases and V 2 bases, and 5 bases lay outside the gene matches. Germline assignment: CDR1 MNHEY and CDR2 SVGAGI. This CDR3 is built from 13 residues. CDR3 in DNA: TGTGCCAGCAGTTACACCAACAGGGGCGGCTACACCTTC. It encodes CASSYTNRGGYTF.

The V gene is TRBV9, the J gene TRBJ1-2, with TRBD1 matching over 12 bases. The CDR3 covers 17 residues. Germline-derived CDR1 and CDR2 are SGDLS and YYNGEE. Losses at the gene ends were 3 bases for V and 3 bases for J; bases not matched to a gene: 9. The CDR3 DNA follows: TGTGCCAGCAGCGCCGGGACAGGGGGCGACACCTACTATGGCTACACCTTC. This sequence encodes CASSAGTGGDTYYGYTF.

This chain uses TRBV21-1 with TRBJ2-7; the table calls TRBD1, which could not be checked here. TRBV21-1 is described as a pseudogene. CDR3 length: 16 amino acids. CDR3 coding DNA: TGTGCCAGCAGTCCAAATTGGAGGGACAGGCCCTACGAGCAGTACTTC. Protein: CASSPNWRDRPYEQYF.

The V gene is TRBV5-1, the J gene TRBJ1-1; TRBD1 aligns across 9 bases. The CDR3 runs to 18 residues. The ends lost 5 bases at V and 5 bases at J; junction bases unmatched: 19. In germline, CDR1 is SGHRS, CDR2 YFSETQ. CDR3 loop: CASSKHPGQGVGMTEAFF. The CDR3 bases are TGCGCCAGCAGTAAACACCCGGGACAGGGTGTAGGGATGACTGAAGCTTTCTTT.

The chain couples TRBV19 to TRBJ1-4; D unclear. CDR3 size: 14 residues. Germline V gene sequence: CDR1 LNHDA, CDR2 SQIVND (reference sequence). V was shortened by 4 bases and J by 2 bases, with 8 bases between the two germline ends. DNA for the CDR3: TGTGCCAGTAGTAGATGGCCCACTAATGAAAAACTGTTTTTT. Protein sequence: CASSRWPTNEKLFF.

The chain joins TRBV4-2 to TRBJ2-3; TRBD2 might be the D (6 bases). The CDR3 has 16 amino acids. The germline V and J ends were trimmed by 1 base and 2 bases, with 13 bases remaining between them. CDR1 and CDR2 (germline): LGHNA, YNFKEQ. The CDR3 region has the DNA TGTGCCAGCAGCCAAGGGGTTAGCGGCTCCACAGATACGCAGTATTTT. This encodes CASSQGVSGSTDTQYF.

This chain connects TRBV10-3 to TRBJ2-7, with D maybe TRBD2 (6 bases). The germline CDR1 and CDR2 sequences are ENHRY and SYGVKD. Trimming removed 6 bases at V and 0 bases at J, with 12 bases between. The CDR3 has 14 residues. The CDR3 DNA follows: TGTGCCATCAGATCGGGAGCCCCCTCCTACGAGCAGTACTTC. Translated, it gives CAIRSGAPSYEQYF.

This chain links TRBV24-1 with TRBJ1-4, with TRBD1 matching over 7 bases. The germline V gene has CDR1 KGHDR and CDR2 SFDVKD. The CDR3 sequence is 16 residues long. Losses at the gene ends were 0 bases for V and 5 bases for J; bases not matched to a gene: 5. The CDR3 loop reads CATSDLGQGGNEKLFF. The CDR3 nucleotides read TGTGCCACCAGTGATTTGGGACAAGGGGGCAATGAAAAACTGTTTTTT.

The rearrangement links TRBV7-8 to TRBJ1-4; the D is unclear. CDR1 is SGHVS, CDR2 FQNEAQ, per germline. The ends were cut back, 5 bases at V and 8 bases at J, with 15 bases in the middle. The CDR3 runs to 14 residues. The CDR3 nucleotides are TGTGCCAGCAGCCCGCGGGTCCGGGAGGAAAAACTGTTTTTT. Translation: CASSPRVREEKLFF.

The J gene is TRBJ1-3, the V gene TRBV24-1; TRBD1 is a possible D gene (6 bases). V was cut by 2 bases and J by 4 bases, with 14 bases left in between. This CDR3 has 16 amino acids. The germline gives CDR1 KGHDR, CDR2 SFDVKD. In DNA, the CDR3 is TGTGCCACCAGTGATTCCGCGGGGGCGCAAGGAAACACCATATATTTT. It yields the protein CATSDSAGAQGNTIYF.

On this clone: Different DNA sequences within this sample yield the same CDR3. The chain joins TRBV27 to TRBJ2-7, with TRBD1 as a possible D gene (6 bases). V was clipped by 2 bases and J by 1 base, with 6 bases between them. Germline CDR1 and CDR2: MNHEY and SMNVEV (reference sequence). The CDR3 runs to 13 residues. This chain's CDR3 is CASSLTGSYEQYF. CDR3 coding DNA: TGTGCCAGCAGTTTAACAGGGTCCTACGAGCAGTACTTC.

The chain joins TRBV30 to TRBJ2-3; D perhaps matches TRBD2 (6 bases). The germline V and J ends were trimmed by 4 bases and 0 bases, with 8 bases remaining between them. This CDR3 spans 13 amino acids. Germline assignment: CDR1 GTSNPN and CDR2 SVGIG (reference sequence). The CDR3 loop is CAWTRGSTDTQYF. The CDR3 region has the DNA TGTGCCTGGACCCGGGGGAGCACAGATACGCAGTATTTT.

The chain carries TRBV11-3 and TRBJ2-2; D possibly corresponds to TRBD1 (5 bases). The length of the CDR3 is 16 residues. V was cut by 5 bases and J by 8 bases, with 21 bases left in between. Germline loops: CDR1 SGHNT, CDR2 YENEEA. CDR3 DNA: TGTGCCAGCAGCCTCGGTGGTTCAGGGCCTTGGGGGGAGCTGTTTTTT. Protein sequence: CASSLGGSGPWGELFF.

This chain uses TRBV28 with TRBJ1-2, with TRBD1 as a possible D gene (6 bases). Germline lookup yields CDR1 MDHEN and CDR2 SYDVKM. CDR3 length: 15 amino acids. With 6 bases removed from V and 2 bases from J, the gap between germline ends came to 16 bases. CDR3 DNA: TGTGCCAGCAGGGGGCGGGGGCTTACGAACTATGGCTACACCTTC. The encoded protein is CASRGRGLTNYGYTF.

The CDR3 sequence: CASSQGTEHGYTF. The CDR3 DNA follows: TGTGCCAGCAGCCAAGGAACAGAACATGGCTACACCTTC. The chain recombines TRBV3-1 (or the pseudogene TRBV3-2) with TRBJ1-2; unclear D gene. CDR3 size: 13 residues. Trimming took 1 base from V and 6 from J, leaving 9 bases between them. The germline V gene encodes CDR1 LGHDT and CDR2 YNNKEL (reference sequence).

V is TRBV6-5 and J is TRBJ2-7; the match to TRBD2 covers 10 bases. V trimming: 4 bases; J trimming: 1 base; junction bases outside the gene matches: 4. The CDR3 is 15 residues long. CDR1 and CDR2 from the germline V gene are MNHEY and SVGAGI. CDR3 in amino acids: CASSSRTSGSYEQYF. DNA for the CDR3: TGTGCCAGCAGTTCTAGGACTAGCGGTTCCTACGAGCAGTACTTC.

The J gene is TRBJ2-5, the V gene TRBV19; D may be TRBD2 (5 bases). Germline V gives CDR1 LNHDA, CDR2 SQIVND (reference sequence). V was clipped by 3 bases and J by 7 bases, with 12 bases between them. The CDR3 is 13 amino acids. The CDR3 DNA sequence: TGTGCCAGTAGTATGCCCGAGGAGGTGACCCAGTACTTC. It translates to CASSMPEEVTQYF. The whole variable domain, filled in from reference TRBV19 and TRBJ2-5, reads DGGITQSPKYLFRKEGQNVTLSCEQNLNHDAMYWYRQDPGQGLRLIYYSQIVNDFQKGDIAEGYSVSREKKESFPLTVTSAQKNPTAFYLCASSMPEEVTQYFGPGTRLLVL.

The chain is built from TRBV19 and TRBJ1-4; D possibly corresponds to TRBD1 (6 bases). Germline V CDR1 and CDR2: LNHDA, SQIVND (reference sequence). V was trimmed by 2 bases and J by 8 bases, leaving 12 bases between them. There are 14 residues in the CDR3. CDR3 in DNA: TGTGCCAGTAGTATACGAGCAGGGGACGAAAAACTGTTTTTT. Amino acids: CASSIRAGDEKLFF.

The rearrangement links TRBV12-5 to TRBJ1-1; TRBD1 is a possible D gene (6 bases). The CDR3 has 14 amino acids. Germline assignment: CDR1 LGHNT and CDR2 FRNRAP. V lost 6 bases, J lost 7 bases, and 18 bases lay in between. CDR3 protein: CASGPENRELEAFF. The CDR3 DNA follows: TGTGCTAGTGGGCCCGAAAACAGGGAACTTGAAGCTTTCTTT. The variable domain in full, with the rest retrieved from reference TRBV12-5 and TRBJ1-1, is DARVTQTPRHKVTEMGQEVTMRCQPILGHNTVFWYRQTMMQGLELLAYFRNRAPLDDSGMPKDRFSAEMPDATLATLKIQPSEPRDSAVYFCASGPENRELEAFFGQGTRLTVV.

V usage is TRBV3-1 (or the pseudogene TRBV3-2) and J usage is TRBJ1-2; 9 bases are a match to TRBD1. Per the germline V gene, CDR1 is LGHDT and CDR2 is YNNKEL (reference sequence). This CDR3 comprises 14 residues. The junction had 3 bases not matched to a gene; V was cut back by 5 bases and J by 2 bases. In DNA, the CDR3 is TGTGCCAGCAGCGGGACAGGGAGGAACTATGGCTACACCTTC. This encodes CASSGTGRNYGYTF.

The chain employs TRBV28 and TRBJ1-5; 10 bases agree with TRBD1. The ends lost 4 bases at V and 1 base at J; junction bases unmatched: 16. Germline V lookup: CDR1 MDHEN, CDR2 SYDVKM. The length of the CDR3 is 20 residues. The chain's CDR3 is CASSWSLDRGRRASNQPQHF. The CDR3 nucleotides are TGTGCCAGCAGTTGGTCTCTGGACAGGGGGAGACGGGCCAGCAATCAGCCCCAGCATTTT.

The CDR3 DNA follows: TGTGCCAGCAGTTACTCGAGGCTAGCGGGATCCGAGCAGTACTTC. It codes for CASSYSRLAGSEQYF. The gene calls are TRBV6-5 and TRBJ2-7; 9 positions match TRBD2. Germline CDR1 reads MNHEY; CDR2 reads SVGAGI. V gave up 0 bases and J gave up 6 bases; unmatched junction bases: 6. The CDR3 runs 15 residues.

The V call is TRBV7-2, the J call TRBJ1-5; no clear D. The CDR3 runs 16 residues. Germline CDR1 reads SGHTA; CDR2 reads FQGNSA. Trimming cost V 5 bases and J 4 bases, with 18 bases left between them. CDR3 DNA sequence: TGTGCCAGCAGCGCCCACCGTAGGGAGACTAATCAGCCCCAGCATTTT. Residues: CASSAHRRETNQPQHF.